Shown below are 28 T cell receptor beta chains from a single sample sequenced in a study of T-cell reconstitution after alpha-beta-depleted transplantation in children. Construction of the TCRbeta library involved unique molecular identifiers. MiXCR, applied by TCRdb to the PCR reads, yields one record per CDR3 protein. The sample yields nearly 250,000 distinct CDR3 sequences, roughly 8% seen once. The sequencing used PBMCs, mostly from graft donor cells, collected 180 days after TCRalphabeta/CD19-depleted stem cell transplant. These receptors were obtained from a male patient younger than 18 who had a stem cell transplant for acute lymphoblastic leukemia, so the T cells may come from the graft donor.

This clonotype was detected ten times or more. The rearrangement joins TRBV6-1 to TRBJ1-5; a weak D match, TRBD1 (5 bases). The CDR3 has 17 residues. Germline V lookup: CDR1 MNHNS, CDR2 SASEGT. V dropped 5 bases and J dropped 0 bases, with 17 bases sitting between them. CDR3 sequence (DNA): TGTGCCAGCAGTCAAGGTAGGGGAGGTTATAGCAATCAGCCCCAGCATTTT. This encodes CASSQGRGGYSNQPQHF.

The chain carries TRBV6-6 and TRBJ2-1; D is unclear. Germline CDR1 is MNHNY and CDR2 is SVGAGI (reference sequence). This CDR3 spans 11 amino acids. V lost 0 bases and J lost 8, with 2 bases in between. The CDR3 sequence: CASSYSYEQFF. DNA of the CDR3: TGTGCCAGCAGTTACTCGTATGAGCAGTTCTTC.

This chain joins TRBV10-2 and TRBJ2-5; D gene uncertain. Germline CDR1 reads WSHSY; CDR2 reads SAAADI. There are 13 residues in the CDR3. Trimming left V 0 bases short and J 3 bases short, with 5 bases between. CDR3 protein: CASSESAKETQYF. CDR3 DNA sequence: TGCGCCAGCAGTGAGTCCGCGAAAGAGACCCAGTACTTC.

In its sample, this clonotype was seen many times. The chain is built from TRBV9 and TRBJ2-5; the D gene is possibly TRBD1 (6 bases). The CDR3 has 15 amino acids. Germline V gene sequence: CDR1 SGDLS, CDR2 YYNGEE. V was trimmed by 4 bases and J by 5 bases, leaving 18 bases between them. The CDR3 protein is CASSLQGSGWETQYF. The CDR3 DNA sequence: TGTGCCAGCAGCTTACAGGGATCCGGCTGGGAGACCCAGTACTTC.

In its sample, this clonotype was seen many times. The gene calls are TRBV7-9 and TRBJ2-4; D is undetermined. Germline-derived CDR1 and CDR2 are SEHNR and FQNEAQ (reference sequence). V was cut by 4 bases and J by 9 bases, with 16 bases left in between. The CDR3 length is 14 residues. The CDR3 spells CASSSFGSVGIQYF. In DNA, the CDR3 is TGTGCCAGCAGCTCCTTCGGATCGGTGGGCATTCAGTACTTC.

This clonotype has at least ten counts. The chain combines TRBV7-9 with TRBJ1-4; D is unclear. V was clipped by 2 bases and J by 7 bases, with 8 bases between them. The CDR3 is made up of 13 amino acids. Germline CDR1 reads SEHNR; CDR2 reads FQNEAQ (reference sequence). CDR3 loop: CASSLSVLEKLFF. The CDR3 DNA sequence: TGTGCCAGCAGCTTATCCGTACTTGAAAAACTGTTTTTT. Supplemented by reference TRBV7-9 and TRBJ1-4, the full variable domain reads DTGVSQNPRHKITKRGQNVTFRCDPISEHNRLYWYRQTLGQGPEFLTYFQNEAQLEKSRLLSDRFSAERPKGSFSTLEIQRTEQGDSAMYLCASSLSVLEKLFFGSGTQLSVL.

The sample holds many counts of this clonotype. The rearrangement joins TRBV20-1 to TRBJ1-5, with D unresolved. CDR1 is DFQATT and CDR2 is SNEGSKA in the germline V gene (reference sequence). The CDR3 spans 15 residues. V shed 3 bases and J shed 0 bases, with 12 bases lying between them. CDR3 sequence reads: CSARAHGVSNQPQHF. In DNA, the CDR3 is TGCAGTGCTAGGGCCCATGGAGTTAGCAATCAGCCCCAGCATTTT.

This clonotype was picked up a small number of times. This CDR3 is CASSVGLVRSTGELFF. The CDR3 DNA reads TGTGCCAGCAGCGTAGGTCTGGTGAGGAGCACCGGGGAGCTGTTTTTT. The rearrangement uses TRBV9 and TRBJ2-2; D not resolved. The V end lost 0 bases, the J end lost 4 bases, and 13 bases lay between the germline ends. CDR3 length: 16 residues. The germline V gene has CDR1 SGDLS and CDR2 YYNGEE.

A note on this clonotype: Being one base from a much bigger clone, this may be a read error. The V call is TRBV12-3 or TRBV12-4, the J call TRBJ1-1; a possible D gene is TRBD1 (5 bases). The CDR3 sequence is 17 residues long. In DNA, the CDR3 is TGTGCCAGCAGTCCCTCCGCAGGGTGGACTACGAACACTGCAGCTTTCTTT. Protein product: CASSPSAGWTTNTAAFF.

This clonotype was seen at least ten times. The chain links TRBV5-6 to TRBJ2-3; no definite D call. CDR3 length equals 18 residues. CDR1 is SGHDT, CDR2 YYEEEE, per germline. V dropped 0 bases and J dropped 0 bases, with 17 bases sitting between them. CDR3 sequence: CASSLGRTGSPSTDTQYF. DNA for the CDR3: TGTGCCAGCAGCTTGGGACGAACCGGGTCCCCTAGCACAGATACGCAGTATTTT.

There are many counts of this clonotype. CDR3 DNA sequence: TGTGCCAGCAGCCCCCCCAGCGGGAGCGGGGCGAGCTACGAGCAGTACTTC. Translated, it gives CASSPPSGSGASYEQYF. The chain has TRBV7-9 and TRBJ2-7, with 8 bases lining up with TRBD2. The trim removed 5 bases at V and 3 bases at J, leaving 15 bases unmatched. Germline V gene data show CDR1 as SEHNR and CDR2 as FQNEAQ (reference sequence). CDR3 length equals 17 residues.

In this sample, this clonotype turned up many times. The V gene is TRBV5-1, the J gene TRBJ2-2, with a possible D match to TRBD1 (6 bases). V shed 1 base and J shed 5 bases, with 9 bases lying between them. Germline V gives CDR1 SGHRS, CDR2 YFSETQ. There are 14 residues in the CDR3. The CDR3 DNA reads as TGCGCCAGCAGCTTGTCTCAGGGGACCGGGGAGCTGTTTTTT. Its protein product is CASSLSQGTGELFF.

V and J are TRBV19 and TRBJ2-2, with TRBD2 identical over 14 bases. This CDR3 contains 18 residues. V shed 10 bases and J 0 bases; nucleotides not matched to a gene: 10. Germline values: CDR1 LNHDA, CDR2 SQIVND (reference sequence). CDR3 nucleotides: TGTGCCACCTTCCCCGGACTAGCGGGGGGCGCGAACACCGGGGAGCTGTTTTTT. Translated, it gives CATFPGLAGGANTGELFF.

This clonotype was seen many times. The gene calls are TRBV21-1 and TRBJ2-3; the table's D call, TRBD1, has no DNA check behind it. TRBV21-1 counts as a pseudogene. The CDR3 is made up of 17 amino acids. CDR3 protein: CASKSRDRGQSTDTQYF. CDR3 bases: TGTGCCAGCAAATCTAGGGACAGGGGGCAGAGCACAGATACGCAGTATTTT.

This clonotype was seen at least ten times. The CDR3 protein is CASSRDRGDYGYTF. CDR3 nucleotides: TGTGCCAGCAGTCGGGACAGGGGGGACTATGGCTACACCTTC. The rearrangement joins TRBV2 to TRBJ1-2; TRBD1 matches 11 bases. CDR1 and CDR2 from the germline V gene are SNHLY and FYNNEI. The CDR3 consists of 14 residues. J was trimmed by 3 bases and V by 5 bases; bases with no gene match: 2.

This clonotype was found many times. The J gene is TRBJ1-2, the V gene TRBV7-9; D possibly corresponds to TRBD1 (5 bases). Germline V lookup: CDR1 SEHNR, CDR2 FQNEAQ (reference sequence). CDR3 length: 16 amino acids. V gave up 2 bases and J gave up 6 bases, with 19 bases separating them. Here the CDR3 DNA reads TGTGCCAGCAGCTTACCCGGCAGGGTACCCTCGGATGGCTACACCTTC. It translates to CASSLPGRVPSDGYTF.

This clonotype was recorded a few times. The CDR3 DNA is TGTGCCAGCAGTTTAAGGGGAGGGAGTCAGCCCCAGCATTTT. This encodes CASSLRGGSQPQHF. The chain links TRBV28 to TRBJ1-5; TRBD1 might be the D (5 bases). The CDR3 is made up of 14 amino acids. V was clipped by 2 bases and J by 6 bases, with 11 bases between them. Per germline, CDR1 MDHEN and CDR2 SYDVKM.

This clonotype came up many times. The chain combines TRBV3-1 with TRBJ1-5; 9 nucleotides line up with TRBD1. V trimming: 4 bases; J trimming: 6 bases; junction bases outside the gene matches: 4. The CDR3 sequence is 14 residues long. The germline gives CDR1 LGHDT, CDR2 YNNKEL (reference sequence). The CDR3 DNA sequence: TGTGCCAGCAGCCGGGGGACAGGGCGTCAGCCCCAGCATTTT. Encoded protein: CASSRGTGRQPQHF.

This clonotype was observed at least ten times. V gene TRBV6-5 combines with J gene TRBJ2-5; 14 bases fit TRBD2. V dropped 3 bases and J dropped 5; count of bases not matched to a gene: 11. Germline V CDR1 and CDR2: MNHEY, SVGAGI. The CDR3 has 18 residues. The DNA for the CDR3 is TGTGCCAGCAGTTATGGATATACGGGACTAGCGGGGGAGGAGACCCAGTACTTC. Its translation is CASSYGYTGLAGEETQYF.

The CDR3 coding sequence is TGTGCCAGCAGAAGTGGGCCCGGCACAGATACGCAGTATTTT. This encodes CASRSGPGTDTQYF. The rearrangement uses TRBV5-4 and TRBJ2-3; unclear D gene. CDR1 and CDR2 from the germline V gene are SGHNT and YYREEE (reference sequence). The CDR3 spans 14 residues. V lost 5 bases to trimming and J lost 1 base, with 11 bases between them.

There are many counts of this clonotype. The chain combines TRBV7-9 with TRBJ2-7; no clear D. Trimming left V 5 bases short and J 7 bases short, with 18 bases between. Germline V lookup: CDR1 SEHNR, CDR2 FQNEAQ (reference sequence). The CDR3 has 14 amino acids. In nucleotides, the CDR3 is TGTGCCAGCAGCCTCAACAGATACCCCTGGGAGCAGTACTTC. Protein product: CASSLNRYPWEQYF.

The rearrangement links TRBV7-2 to TRBJ2-7; D ambiguous. Trimming pared 7 bases from V and 6 bases from J, leaving 25 bases between. The CDR3 runs 16 residues. The germline V gene has CDR1 SGHTA and CDR2 FQGNSA. This CDR3 reads CASTSSGLEPYFEQYF. DNA for the CDR3: TGTGCCAGCACCTCCTCCGGGTTAGAACCCTATTTCGAGCAGTACTTC.

This clonotype was counted at least ten times. V and J are TRBV6-1 and TRBJ1-5, with 12 bases aligning to TRBD1. The germline CDR1 and CDR2 sequences are MNHNS and SASEGT. The CDR3 length is 15 residues. The trim removed 6 bases at V and 5 bases at J, leaving 5 bases unmatched. CDR3 sequence (DNA): TGTGCCAGCAGGGCCGGGACAGGGGGCCATCAGCCCCAGCATTTT. As protein: CASRAGTGGHQPQHF.

This clonotype appeared many times. Here the CDR3 DNA reads TGTGCCAGCAGGGGGCCGAACACTGAAGCTTTCTTT. Protein product: CASRGPNTEAFF. This chain links TRBV12-3 or TRBV12-4 with TRBJ1-1, with D perhaps matching TRBD1 (5 bases). The CDR3 has 12 amino acids. Trimming removed 6 bases from V and 1 base from J, with 6 bases in between.

This clonotype was seen at least ten times. The CDR3 spells CSVEVQAGRRNTEAFF. The CDR3 DNA is TGCAGCGTTGAGGTCCAGGCAGGGAGGAGGAACACTGAAGCTTTCTTT. This chain connects TRBV29-1 to TRBJ1-1; D possibly corresponds to TRBD1 (5 bases). V gave up 3 bases and J gave up 1 base, with 18 bases separating them. Looked up from germline, CDR1 is SQVTM and CDR2 is ANQGSEA. This CDR3 contains 16 residues.

This clonotype showed up many times. The V and J genes are TRBV5-1 and TRBJ2-5; the match to TRBD2 covers 8 bases. The CDR3 consists of 15 residues. The germline V gene encodes CDR1 SGHRS and CDR2 YFSETQ. V was pared by 0 bases and J by 4 bases, with 5 bases of the junction left unmatched. This CDR3 is CASSLVSGERETQYF. DNA of the CDR3: TGCGCCAGCAGCTTGGTTAGCGGGGAGCGAGAGACCCAGTACTTC. The full variable domain, rest sourced from reference TRBV5-1 and TRBJ2-5, is KAGVTQTPRYLIKTRGQQVTLSCSPISGHRSVSWYQQTPGQGLQFLFEYFSETQRNKGNFPGRFSGRQFSNSRSEMNVSTLELGDSALYLCASSLVSGERETQYFGPGTRLLVL.

This clonotype was recorded at least ten times. The chain couples TRBV10-2 to TRBJ2-7; no firm D call. The CDR3 is 9 residues long. Germline CDR1 is WSHSY and CDR2 is SAAADI. The ends were cut back, 10 bases at V and 6 bases at J, with 7 bases in the middle. The DNA of the CDR3 is TGCGCCATCCCGTCCGAGCAGTACTTC. This translates into CAIPSEQYF.

This clonotype showed up many times. The chain joins TRBV9 to TRBJ1-2; 7 nucleotides line up with TRBD1. The CDR3 is 14 residues long. The ends lost 3 bases at V and 2 bases at J; junction bases unmatched: 4. Looked up from germline, CDR1 is SGDLS and CDR2 is YYNGEE. This CDR3 is CASSDTQGNYGYTF. The CDR3 DNA follows: TGTGCCAGCAGCGACACACAGGGGAACTATGGCTACACCTTC.